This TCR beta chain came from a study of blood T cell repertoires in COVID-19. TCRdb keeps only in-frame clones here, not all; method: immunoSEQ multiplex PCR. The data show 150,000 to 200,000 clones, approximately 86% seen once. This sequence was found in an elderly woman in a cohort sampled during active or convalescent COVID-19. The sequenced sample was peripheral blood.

Written as DNA, the CDR3 is TGTGCCAGCAGCCACAGGGGTGAGCAGTTCTTC. Its protein is CASSHRGEQFF. V gene TRBV6-6 combines with J gene TRBJ2-1; the match to TRBD1 covers 7 bases. The V gene's germline CDR1 is MNHNY and CDR2 SVGAGI (reference sequence). CDR3 length: 11 residues. V trimming: 6 bases; J trimming: 9 bases; junction bases outside the gene matches: 2.